These T cell receptor beta chains were read from a single sample in a study of blood T cell repertoires in COVID-19. Assay used: immunoSEQ multiplex PCR; TCRdb lists only in-frame clones, some missing. The sample lists under 200,000 clones, more than 80% occurring once. Specimen: peripheral blood. All receptors come from a man aged 50-60 years with acute or convalescent COVID-19. Both conserved end residues are part of each CDR3. A D gene is named only where the DNA matches it firmly. Expanded clones are given a class, and other clones once, few, many or no size at all.

-,-,TRBV9,TRBJ1-5,TGTGCCAGCGGTGAAAGACGCGCGGGAGAGCAGCCCCAGCATTTT,CASGERRAGEQPQHF
TRBD1,-,TRBV5-1,TRBJ2-1,TGCGCCAGCAGCACCGGACAGGACTACAATGAGCAGTTCTTC,CASSTGQDYNEQFF
TRBD2,-,TRBV3-1/TRBV3-2,TRBJ2-4,TGTGCCAGCAGCCAAGTGGGACTAGCGGGGGGAAACATTCAGTACTTC,CASSQVGLAGGNIQYF
-,-,TRBV3-1/TRBV3-2,TRBJ1-4,TGTGCCAGCAGCCCGAGGGGGGGTGAAGAAAAACTGTTTTTT,CASSPRGGEEKLFF
TRBD1,-,TRBV2,TRBJ1-1,TGTGCCAGCAGCGAAGAGCAGGGGGCAACAACTGAAGCTTTCTTT,CASSEEQGATTEAFF
-,-,TRBV9,TRBJ2-1,TGTGCCAGCAGCCCCCAGGACAATGAGCAGTTCTTC,CASSPQDNEQFF
TRBD1,-,TRBV6-5,TRBJ1-5,TGTGCCAGCAGATCAGACAGGGACAATCAGCCCCAGCATTTT,CASRSDRDNQPQHF
TRBD2,-,TRBV4-1,TRBJ2-1,TGCGCCAGCAGCCAAGGAGCGGGGGGCCCGAATGAGCAGTTCTTC,CASSQGAGGPNEQFF
TRBD1,once,TRBV19,TRBJ1-1,TGTGCCAGTAGTAAGGACAGGGGCCGGAACACTGAAGCTTTCTTT,CASSKDRGRNTEAFF
-,-,TRBV2,TRBJ1-3,TGTGCCAGAAGGAGGGTTCCTGGAAACACCATATATTTT,CARRRVPGNTIYF
-,few,TRBV11-1,TRBJ2-5,TGTGCCAGCAGCTCACCTCAAGGGGCAGAGACCCAGTACTTC,CASSSPQGAETQYF
-,-,TRBV11-2,TRBJ1-6,TGTGCCAGCAGCTTAATAGAGAATTCACCCCTCCACTTT,CASSLIENSPLHF
TRBD1,once,TRBV18,TRBJ1-2,TGTGCCAGCTCACCATCGGGGACAGGCCTGTATGGCTACACCTTC,CASSPSGTGLYGYTF
TRBD1,-,TRBV6-1,TRBJ1-6,TGTGCCAGCAGTGAAAGGGGACAGCTTCTCTATAATTCACCCCTCCACTTT,CASSERGQLLYNSPLHF
-,-,TRBV6-5,TRBJ1-2,TGTGCCAGCAGATTGAGGGGACATTTTGATGGCTACACCTTC,CASRLRGHFDGYTF
-,few,TRBV19,TRBJ1-1,TGTGCCAGTAGTATTAGGGGAACTCAAGGGTATGAAGCTTTCTTT,CASSIRGTQGYEAFF
TRBD2,-,TRBV5-8,TRBJ2-5,TGTGCCAGCAGCTACCCGGGACTAGCGGGTGCCCCAGAGACCCAGTACTTC,CASSYPGLAGAPETQYF
-,-,TRBV7-8,TRBJ2-1,TGTGCCAGCAGCTTAGTACTCTCCTACAATGAGCAGTTCTTC,CASSLVLSYNEQFF
-,-,TRBV18,TRBJ1-1,TGTGCCAGCTCGCGGGGACTTATGAACACTGAAGCTTTCTTT,CASSRGLMNTEAFF
-,few,TRBV30,TRBJ2-5,TGTGCCTGGAGTACAGGAATTCAAGAGACCCAGTACTTC,CAWSTGIQETQYF
-,few,TRBV2,TRBJ1-1,TGTGCCAGCAGTTACAGGAAAATGAACACTGAAGCTTTCTTT,CASSYRKMNTEAFF
-,-,TRBV30,TRBJ2-3,TGTGCCTGGATCGCGGCTTGGGATACGCAGTATTTT,CAWIAAWDTQYF
TRBD2,-,TRBV19,TRBJ2-1,TGTGCCAGTACCCCATCGGGCGGGGGGGGCTACAATGAGCAGTTCTTC,CASTPSGGGGYNEQFF
TRBD2,-,TRBV6-2/TRBV6-3,TRBJ2-5,TGTGCCAGCAGTTATCCCTTTGGCGGGGGGGCAGGAGAGACCCAGTACTTC,CASSYPFGGGAGETQYF
-,-,TRBV27,TRBJ2-2,TGTGCCAGCAGTTGGGGACTGAACACCGGGGAGCTGTTTTTT,CASSWGLNTGELFF
-,-,TRBV25-1,TRBJ2-7,TGTGCCAGCAGTGGTGGGGCCTCTCGCCCTAGTGGGTCCGAGCAGTACTTC,CASSGGASRPSGSEQYF
-,once,TRBV4-1,TRBJ1-1,TGCGCCAGCAGCCAAACCGACCTGAGGAGCACTGAAGCTTTCTTT,CASSQTDLRSTEAFF